A selection of T cell receptor beta chains follows, all from one sample in a study of T-cell memory formation after mild COVID-19. TCRdb re-called the 5' RACE reads with MiXCR, one entry per CDR3 protein. The data contain some 320,000 distinct CDR3 sequences, more than 15% of them seen just once; the ten biggest clones take up around 20%. Source material: PBMCs or a T cell subset sorted from them (not recorded which). These receptors were obtained from a man between 18 and 29 years old who had mild COVID-19 (a few samples of this study predate the infection). Cell type and time point are not known. Both conserved end residues are part of each CDR3. A D gene is named only where the DNA matches it firmly. A clone size is listed for some rows: how often the clone was seen (once, few, many), or a class if it is expanded.

V	J	length	size	D	DNA	CDR3
TRBV24-1	TRBJ2-1	13	many	NA	TGTGCCACCAGTGCTGCAGGGGTCGATGAGCAGTTCTTC	CATSAAGVDEQFF
TRBV12-3/TRBV12-4	TRBJ2-7	14	NA	NA	TGTGCCAGCAGTTTATTACAGGGAAGCCACGAGCAGTACTTC	CASSLLQGSHEQYF
TRBV7-2	TRBJ2-3	17	few	TRBD2	TGTGCCAGCAGCCACGTCCTCCTAGCGGGGGTCACAGATACGCAGTATTTT	CASSHVLLAGVTDTQYF
TRBV4-1	TRBJ1-1	14	NA	NA	TGCGCCAGCAGCCGAGCACAGGGGAACACTGAAGCTTTCTTT	CASSRAQGNTEAFF
TRBV4-3	TRBJ2-7	16	few	TRBD2	TGCGCCAGCAGCCGCCTTACGGGGACTAATCCCTACGAGCAGTACTTC	CASSRLTGTNPYEQYF
TRBV2	TRBJ1-1	15	NA	NA	TGTGCCAGCGGCGAAGGTCCTAATATGAACACTGAAGCTTTCTTT	CASGEGPNMNTEAFF
TRBV5-1	TRBJ2-3	15	many	NA	TGCGCCAGCAGCTACCGTGCGCCTAGCACAGATACGCAGTATTTT	CASSYRAPSTDTQYF
TRBV7-3	TRBJ2-1	16	NA	TRBD2	TGTGCCAGCAGCGCGGGAAATAGCGGGGTGCCAAACGAGCAGTTCTTC	CASSAGNSGVPNEQFF
TRBV7-2	TRBJ2-2	14	few	NA	TGTGCCAGCAGCGCCAGGAGGGTGGTCGGGGAGCTGTTTTTT	CASSARRVVGELFF
TRBV20-1	TRBJ1-3	15	NA	TRBD1	TGCAGTGCTAGAGTAGCGACAGGGCCTGGAAACACCATATATTTT	CSARVATGPGNTIYF
TRBV11-2	TRBJ1-6	15	NA	NA	TGTGCCAGCAGCTTTGGCCAGGGGTTGAGTTCACCCCTCCACTTT	CASSFGQGLSSPLHF
TRBV14	TRBJ2-5	13	few	NA	TGTGCCAGCCAAAAGGGGTTGGGGGAGACCCAGTACTTC	CASQKGLGETQYF
TRBV6-5	TRBJ2-2	14	many	NA	TGTGCCAGCAGGGGGTCAGGGTCTACCGGGGAGCTGTTTTTT	CASRGSGSTGELFF
TRBV5-1	TRBJ2-1	17	NA	TRBD2	TGCGCCAGCAGCTTGGCTCTAGCGGGGGGGAAAGTTGGTGAGCAGTTCTTC	CASSLALAGGKVGEQFF
TRBV12-3/TRBV12-4	TRBJ1-2	21	NA	NA	TGTGCCAGCAGTCTACTAGGGGGGGTTCAGGCAGGAACCAGCGGGAACTATGGCTACACCTTC	CASSLLGGVQAGTSGNYGYTF
TRBV6-5	TRBJ2-4	13	NA	TRBD1	TGTGCCAGCAGTGGGACAGGGCGGGGAGAAAAGTACTTC	CASSGTGRGEKYF
TRBV12-3/TRBV12-4	TRBJ2-4	13	few	TRBD1	TGTGCCAGCAGTTTTCAGGGGGTTAACATTCAGTACTTC	CASSFQGVNIQYF
TRBV6-6	TRBJ2-7	13	NA	NA	TGTGCCAGCCTCCCCCTGTATGGCTACGAGCAGTACTTC	CASLPLYGYEQYF
TRBV5-1	TRBJ2-1	13	many	NA	TGCGCCAGCAGACCCTCCCTTGGGGATGAGCAGTTCTTC	CASRPSLGDEQFF
TRBV4-3	TRBJ1-6	13	few	NA	TGCGCCAGCAGCCAAGATTTGGATTCACCCCTCCACTTT	CASSQDLDSPLHF